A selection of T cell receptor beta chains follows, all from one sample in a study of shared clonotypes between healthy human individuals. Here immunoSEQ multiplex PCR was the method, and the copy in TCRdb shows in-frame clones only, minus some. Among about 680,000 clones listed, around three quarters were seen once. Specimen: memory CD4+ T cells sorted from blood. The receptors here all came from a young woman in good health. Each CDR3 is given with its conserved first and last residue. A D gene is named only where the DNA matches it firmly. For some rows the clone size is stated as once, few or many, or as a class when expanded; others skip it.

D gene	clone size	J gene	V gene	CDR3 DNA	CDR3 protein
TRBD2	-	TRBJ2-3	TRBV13	TGTGCCAGCAGCTTAGGTCCTAGCGGGGATCAAACAGATACGCAGTATTTT	CASSLGPSGDQTDTQYF
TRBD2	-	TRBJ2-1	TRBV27	TGTGCCTCCCGACTAGCGGGACACAATGAGCAGTTCTTC	CASRLAGHNEQFF
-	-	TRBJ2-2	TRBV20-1	TGCAGTGCTAGAGATCGGCGAAAGCTGTTTTTT	CSARDRRKLFF
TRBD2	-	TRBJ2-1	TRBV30	TGTGCCTGGAGTGTATGGCAGCGGGAGTCTTGTGAGCAGTTCTTC	CAWSVWQRESCEQFF
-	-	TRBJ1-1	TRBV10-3	TGTGCCATCAGTATAGAGCCTAGCACTGAAGCTTTCTTT	CAISIEPSTEAFF
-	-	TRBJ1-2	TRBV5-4	TGTGCCAGCAGCTTGGAAGACAGGAGTAACTATGGCTACACCTTC	CASSLEDRSNYGYTF
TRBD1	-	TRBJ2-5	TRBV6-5	TGTGCCAGCAGGCGGGACAGGGAGCGTAGTAAGACCCAGTACTTC	CASRRDRERSKTQYF
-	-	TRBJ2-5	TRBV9	TGTGCCAGCAGCCCAAGGGGCCAAGAGACCCAGTACTTC	CASSPRGQETQYF
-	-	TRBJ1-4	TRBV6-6	TGTGCCAGCAGCCCGGCAGAAAAACTGTTTTTT	CASSPAEKLFF
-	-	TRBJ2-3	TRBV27	TGTGCCAGCAGTTTAAATGGCCCCCTTGCAGATACGCAGTATTTT	CASSLNGPLADTQYF
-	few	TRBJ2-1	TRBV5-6	TGTGCCAGCAGCTTGGATCCCAGTGAGCAGTTCTTC	CASSLDPSEQFF
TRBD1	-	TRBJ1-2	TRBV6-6	TGTGCCAGCACGAGGGACAGTGCAAACTATGGCTACACCTTC	CASTRDSANYGYTF
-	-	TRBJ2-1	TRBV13	TGTGCCAGCAGCTTAGAAGGACAGCGGTACAATGAGCAGTTCTTC	CASSLEGQRYNEQFF
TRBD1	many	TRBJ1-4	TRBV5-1	TGCGCCAGCAGCTTTCTCGGGACAGAGGATGAAAAACTGTTTTTT	CASSFLGTEDEKLFF
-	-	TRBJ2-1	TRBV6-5	TGTGCCAGCAGTTACTCGATCCTAGCGTATGAGCAGTTCTTC	CASSYSILAYEQFF
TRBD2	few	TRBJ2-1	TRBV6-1	TGTGCCAGCAGTGAAGCCGCGGGAGGCACCTACAATGAGCAGTTCTTC	CASSEAAGGTYNEQFF
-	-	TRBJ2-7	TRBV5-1	TGCGCCAGCAGAGGGGCCGTGGGTATGGAGCAGTACTTC	CASRGAVGMEQYF
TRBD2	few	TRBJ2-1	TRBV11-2	TGTGCCAGCAGCGTTTCCGGGAGGACTAGCATAAATGAGCAGTTCTTC	CASSVSGRTSINEQFF
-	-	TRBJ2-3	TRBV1	TGCACCAGCAGCCAAAAAGGACTAGCGGGAAGCACAGATACGCAGTATTTT	CTSSQKGLAGSTDTQYF
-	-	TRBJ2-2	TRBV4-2	TGTGCCAGCAGCGATAGCGGATCTGCGAACACCGGGGAGCTGTTTTTT	CASSDSGSANTGELFF
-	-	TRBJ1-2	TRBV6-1	TGTGCCAGCAGACCGGGATCCGCTCCTTACGGCTACACCTTC	CASRPGSAPYGYTF
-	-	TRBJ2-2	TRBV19	TGTGCCAGTAGCCCTTTGAACACCGGGGAGCTGTTTTTT	CASSPLNTGELFF
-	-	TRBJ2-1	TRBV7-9	TGTGCCAGCAGCTTATCGACCTCCTACAATGAGCAGTTCTTC	CASSLSTSYNEQFF
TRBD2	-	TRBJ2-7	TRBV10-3	TGTGCCATCAGTTCCGGGACTAGCGGTGAGGAGCAGTACTTC	CAISSGTSGEEQYF
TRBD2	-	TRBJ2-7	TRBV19	TGTGCCAGTAGTCAACCCGGGGGGACCCCGGGACGGGGCTCCTACGAGCAGTACTTC	CASSQPGGTPGRGSYEQYF
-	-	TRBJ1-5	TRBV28	TGTGCCAGCAGTTTAGTGGTTCATGGGGGTCAGCCCCAGCATTTT	CASSLVVHGGQPQHF
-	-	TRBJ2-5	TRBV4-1	TGCGCCAGCAGCCAACCCCAGACCGCGGAGACCCAGTACTTC	CASSQPQTAETQYF
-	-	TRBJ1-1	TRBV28	TGTGCCAGCAGTTTAGACGGAGTGAACACTGAAGCTTTCTTT	CASSLDGVNTEAFF
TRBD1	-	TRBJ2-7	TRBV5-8	TGTGCCAGCAGCTTGGCCAGGGGGACAGGGCAGCAGTACTTC	CASSLARGTGQQYF
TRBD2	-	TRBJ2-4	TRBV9	TGTGCCAGCAGTGGGACTAGCCGGAACATTCAGTACTTC	CASSGTSRNIQYF
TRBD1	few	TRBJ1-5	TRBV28	TGTGCCACACGGACAGGGACATATTCTAGCAATCAGCCCCAGCATTTT	CATRTGTYSSNQPQHF
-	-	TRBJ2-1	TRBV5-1	TGCGCCAGCAGCTTGGGGACGGAGTCTGAGTTCTTC	CASSLGTESEFF
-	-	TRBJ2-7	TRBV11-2	TGTGCCAGCAGCTTTAGGCCGTACGAGCAGTACTTC	CASSFRPYEQYF
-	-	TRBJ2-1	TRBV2	TGTGCCAGCAGTGAATACAGCAATGAGCAGTTCTTC	CASSEYSNEQFF
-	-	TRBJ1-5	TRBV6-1	TGTGCCAGCAGTGAAGAATTGGGGGGAGGGTATCAGCCCCAGCATTTT	CASSEELGGGYQPQHF
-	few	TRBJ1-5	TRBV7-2	TGTGCCAGCAGCTTAGGCAACCTGCCCCAGCATTTT	CASSLGNLPQHF
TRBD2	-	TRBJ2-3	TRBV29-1	TGCAGCGTTAAGAGGACGGGAGGGCCTGGGGATACGCAGTATTTT	CSVKRTGGPGDTQYF
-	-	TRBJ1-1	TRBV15	TGTGCCACCAGCAGAGATTTTCTGGGTGAAGCTTTCTTT	CATSRDFLGEAFF
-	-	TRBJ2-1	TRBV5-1	TGCGCCAGCAGCTCCGACGGATACAATGAGCAGTTCTTC	CASSSDGYNEQFF
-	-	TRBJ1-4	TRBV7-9	TGTGCCAGCAGCTTAGCGGGTCATGAAAAACTGTTTTTT	CASSLAGHEKLFF
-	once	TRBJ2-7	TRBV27	TGTGCCAGCAGTTCCCCGGGACGGCGGGCTCCCTACGAGCAGTACTTC	CASSSPGRRAPYEQYF
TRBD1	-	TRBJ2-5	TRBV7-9	TGTGCCAGCAGCTCCGGTAGGACAGGACAAGAGACCCAGTACTTC	CASSSGRTGQETQYF
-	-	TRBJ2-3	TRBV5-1	TGCGCCAGCGCCCTCCACACAGATACGCAGTATTTT	CASALHTDTQYF